One sample yielded the 8 T cell receptor beta chains listed below, sequenced in a study of patients and donors after allogeneic stem cell transplantation. TCRdb used MiXCR to reprocess the RT-PCR reads, holding one entry per CDR3 protein. The table lists 150,000 to 250,000 distinct CDR3 sequences, roughly two fifths of them singletons. The sequencing input was blood, either unsorted or a sorted T cell fraction (not recorded which). The receptors stem from a human donor who was either an allogeneic HSCT recipient or a stem cell or donor lymphocyte infusion donor (not recorded which). It is not recorded whose cells these are; they may come from a transplant donor.

This chain links TRBV2 with TRBJ2-2, with a weak D call TRBD1 (6 bases). The length of the CDR3 is 17 residues. The germline CDR1 and CDR2 sequences are SNHLY and FYNNEI. V was shortened by 4 bases and J by 3 bases, with 18 bases between the two germline ends. The CDR3, as DNA: TGTGCCAGCAGTGTTGTACAAAGGACAGTCGACACCGGGGAGCTGTTTTTT. Protein sequence: CASSVVQRTVDTGELFF.

The chain carries TRBV6-2 or TRBV6-3 and TRBJ2-7; 8 bases match TRBD1. The V segment lost 2 bases and the J segment 3 bases; nucleotides outside the gene matches: 6. Germline CDR1 reads MNHEY; CDR2 reads SVGEGT. This CDR3 contains 15 residues. In DNA, the CDR3 is TGTGCCAGCAGTTACGGCGACAGGGGCCTCTACGAGCAGTACTTC. The encoded protein is CASSYGDRGLYEQYF.

The chain recombines TRBV4-3 with TRBJ1-4; D not resolved. CDR1 and CDR2 (germline): LGHNA, YSLEER. The V gene lost 0 bases and the J gene lost 0 bases, with 8 bases spanning the gap. There are 16 residues in the CDR3. The CDR3 spells CASSQDRPATNEKLFF. The CDR3 region has the DNA TGCGCCAGCAGCCAAGACAGGCCTGCAACTAATGAAAAACTGTTTTTT.

This clonotype was recorded a few times. This chain joins TRBV19 and TRBJ1-5; D uncertain. V lost 7 bases and J lost 5, with 18 bases in between. This CDR3 is built from 15 residues. Germline-derived CDR1 and CDR2 are LNHDA and SQIVND (reference sequence). The CDR3 DNA sequence: TGTGCCAGTAATTCGCCTCATCCACGGCATCAGCCCCAGCATTTT. It encodes CASNSPHPRHQPQHF. The variable domain in full, completed from reference TRBV19 and TRBJ1-5, reads DGGITQSPKYLFRKEGQNVTLSCEQNLNHDAMYWYRQDPGQGLRLIYYSQIVNDFQKGDIAEGYSVSREKKESFPLTVTSAQKNPTAFYLCASNSPHPRHQPQHFGDGTRLSIL.

Here the CDR3 reads CASSLVRNTEAFF. The CDR3 nucleotides read TGCGCCAGCAGCTTGGTCAGAAACACTGAAGCTTTCTTT. J is TRBJ1-1 and V is TRBV5-1; D remains unclear. The germline gives CDR1 SGHRS, CDR2 YFSETQ. Trimming cost V 0 bases and J 2 bases, with 5 bases left between them. CDR3 length: 13 amino acids. Full variable domain (rest looked up from reference TRBV5-1 and TRBJ1-1): KAGVTQTPRYLIKTRGQQVTLSCSPISGHRSVSWYQQTPGQGLQFLFEYFSETQRNKGNFPGRFSGRQFSNSRSEMNVSTLELGDSALYLCASSLVRNTEAFFGQGTRLTVV.

This clonotype was picked up a small number of times. This chain's CDR3 is CASSETGVDYGYTF. The CDR3 DNA reads TGTGCCAGCAGCGAAACAGGGGTCGACTATGGCTACACCTTC. The chain is built from TRBV9 and TRBJ1-2; 7 bases map to TRBD1. The CDR3 covers 14 residues. V lost 3 bases to trimming and J lost 3 bases; unmatched junction nucleotides: 5. Germline V gene sequence: CDR1 SGDLS, CDR2 YYNGEE.

This clonotype was counted a few times. CDR3 sequence (DNA): TGTGCCAGCAGCCAAGTTGTGGCTGGGGCTAGCGGGACTCCCCCCCAGTTCTTC. This translates into CASSQVVAGASGTPPQFF. V is TRBV4-2 and J is TRBJ2-1, with 9 nucleotides matching TRBD2. V shed 1 base, J shed 13 bases, and the junction held 20 bases outside the gene matches. Germline V gene data show CDR1 as LGHNA and CDR2 as YNFKEQ. The CDR3 has 18 amino acids.

This chain links TRBV5-4 with TRBJ2-1; TRBD2 is a possible D gene (6 bases). Trimming removed 1 base from V and 4 bases from J, with 15 bases in between. The CDR3 totals 16 residues. Germline CDR1 is SGHNT and CDR2 is YYREEE (reference sequence). The CDR3 here is CASSLQLGGDYNEQFF. Here the CDR3 DNA reads TGTGCCAGCAGCTTGCAGCTTGGAGGGGATTACAATGAGCAGTTCTTC.